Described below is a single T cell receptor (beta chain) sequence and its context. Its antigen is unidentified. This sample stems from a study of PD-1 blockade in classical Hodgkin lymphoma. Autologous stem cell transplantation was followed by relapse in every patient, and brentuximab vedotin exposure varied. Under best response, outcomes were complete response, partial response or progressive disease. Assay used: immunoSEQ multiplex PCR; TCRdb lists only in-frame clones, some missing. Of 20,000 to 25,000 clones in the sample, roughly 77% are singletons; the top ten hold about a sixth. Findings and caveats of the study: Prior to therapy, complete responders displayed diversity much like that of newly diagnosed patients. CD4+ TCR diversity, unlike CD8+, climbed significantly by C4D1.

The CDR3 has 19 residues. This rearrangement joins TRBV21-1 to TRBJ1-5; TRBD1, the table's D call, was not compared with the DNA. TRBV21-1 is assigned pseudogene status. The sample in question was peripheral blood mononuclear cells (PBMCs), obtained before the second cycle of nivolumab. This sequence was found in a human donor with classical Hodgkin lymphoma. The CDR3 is CASSMHFRDSSDSNQPQHF. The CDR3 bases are TGTGCCAGCAGCATGCACTTCCGGGACAGCTCCGATAGCAATCAGCCCCAGCATTTT.